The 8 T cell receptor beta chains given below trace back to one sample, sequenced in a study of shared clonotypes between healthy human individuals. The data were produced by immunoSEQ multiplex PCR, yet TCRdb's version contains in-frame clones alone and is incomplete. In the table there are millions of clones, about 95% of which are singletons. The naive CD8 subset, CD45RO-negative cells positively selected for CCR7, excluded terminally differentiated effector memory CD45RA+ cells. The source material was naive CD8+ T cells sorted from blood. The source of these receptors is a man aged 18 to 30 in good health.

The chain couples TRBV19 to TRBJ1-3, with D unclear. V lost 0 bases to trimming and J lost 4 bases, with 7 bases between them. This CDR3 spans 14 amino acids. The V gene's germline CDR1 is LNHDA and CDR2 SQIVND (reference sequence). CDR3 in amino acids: CASSIDLEGNTIYF. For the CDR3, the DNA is TGTGCCAGTAGTATAGATCTGGAGGGAAACACCATATATTTT.

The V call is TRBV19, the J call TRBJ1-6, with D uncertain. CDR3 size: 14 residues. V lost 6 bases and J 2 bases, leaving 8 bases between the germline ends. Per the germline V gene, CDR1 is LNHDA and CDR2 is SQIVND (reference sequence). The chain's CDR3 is CASSSDPYNSPLHF. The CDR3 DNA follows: TGTGCCAGTAGCTCCGATCCCTATAATTCACCCCTCCACTTT.

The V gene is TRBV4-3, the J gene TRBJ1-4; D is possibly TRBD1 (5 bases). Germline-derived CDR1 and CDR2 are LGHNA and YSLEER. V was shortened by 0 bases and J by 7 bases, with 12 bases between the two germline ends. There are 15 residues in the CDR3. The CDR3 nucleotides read TGCGCCAGCAGCCAAGATGAGTGGGGGTCTGAAAAACTGTTTTTT. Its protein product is CASSQDEWGSEKLFF.

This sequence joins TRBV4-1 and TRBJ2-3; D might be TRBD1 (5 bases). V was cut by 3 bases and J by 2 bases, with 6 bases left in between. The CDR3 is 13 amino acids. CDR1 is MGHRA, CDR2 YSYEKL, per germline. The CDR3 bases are TGCGCCAGCAGCCACGGACACACAGATACGCAGTATTTT. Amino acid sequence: CASSHGHTDTQYF.

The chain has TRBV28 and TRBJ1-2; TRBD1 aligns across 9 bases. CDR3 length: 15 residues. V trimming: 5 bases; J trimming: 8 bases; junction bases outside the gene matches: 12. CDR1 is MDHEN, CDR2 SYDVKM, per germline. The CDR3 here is CASSPGKQGARGYTF. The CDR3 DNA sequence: TGTGCCAGCAGTCCGGGGAAACAGGGGGCGCGCGGCTACACCTTC.

The CDR3 protein is CASSRARAYEQYF. The DNA of the CDR3 is TGCGCCAGCAGCCGGGCCAGGGCCTACGAGCAGTACTTC. The V call is TRBV4-1, the J call TRBJ2-7, with a weak D call TRBD1 (5 bases). V lost 4 bases to trimming and J lost 2 bases, with 9 bases between them. CDR1 and CDR2 from the germline V gene are MGHRA and YSYEKL. This CDR3 region has 13 residues.

The CDR3 here is CASSEPNTEAFF. CDR3 sequence (DNA): TGTGCCAGCAGCGAACCCAACACTGAAGCTTTCTTT. The rearrangement uses TRBV28 and TRBJ1-1; no firm D call. The CDR3 totals 12 residues. Germline CDR1 and CDR2: MDHEN and SYDVKM. Trimming pared 6 bases from V and 2 bases from J, leaving 7 bases between.

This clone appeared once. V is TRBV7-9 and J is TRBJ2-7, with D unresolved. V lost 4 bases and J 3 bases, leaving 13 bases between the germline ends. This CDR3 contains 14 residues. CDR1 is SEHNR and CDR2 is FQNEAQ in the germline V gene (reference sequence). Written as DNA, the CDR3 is TGTGCCAGCAGCTCTTCGTCGGTCAACTACGAGCAGTACTTC. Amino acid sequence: CASSSSSVNYEQYF.